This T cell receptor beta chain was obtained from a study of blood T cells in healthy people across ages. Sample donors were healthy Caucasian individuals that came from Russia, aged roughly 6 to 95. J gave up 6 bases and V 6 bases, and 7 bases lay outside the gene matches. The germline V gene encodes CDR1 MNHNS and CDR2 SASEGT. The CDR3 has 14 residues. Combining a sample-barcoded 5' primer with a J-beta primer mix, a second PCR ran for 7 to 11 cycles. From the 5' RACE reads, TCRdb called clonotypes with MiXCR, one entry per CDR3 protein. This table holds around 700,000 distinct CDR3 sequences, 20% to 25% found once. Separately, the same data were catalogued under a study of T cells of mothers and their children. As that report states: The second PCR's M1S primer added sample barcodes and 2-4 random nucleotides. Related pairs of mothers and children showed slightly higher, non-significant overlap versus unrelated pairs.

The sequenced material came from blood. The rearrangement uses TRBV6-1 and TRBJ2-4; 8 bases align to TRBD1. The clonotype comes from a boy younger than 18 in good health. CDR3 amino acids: CASSYGGQGNIQYF. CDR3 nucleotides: TGTGCCAGCAGCTATGGTGGACAGGGAAACATTCAGTACTTC.